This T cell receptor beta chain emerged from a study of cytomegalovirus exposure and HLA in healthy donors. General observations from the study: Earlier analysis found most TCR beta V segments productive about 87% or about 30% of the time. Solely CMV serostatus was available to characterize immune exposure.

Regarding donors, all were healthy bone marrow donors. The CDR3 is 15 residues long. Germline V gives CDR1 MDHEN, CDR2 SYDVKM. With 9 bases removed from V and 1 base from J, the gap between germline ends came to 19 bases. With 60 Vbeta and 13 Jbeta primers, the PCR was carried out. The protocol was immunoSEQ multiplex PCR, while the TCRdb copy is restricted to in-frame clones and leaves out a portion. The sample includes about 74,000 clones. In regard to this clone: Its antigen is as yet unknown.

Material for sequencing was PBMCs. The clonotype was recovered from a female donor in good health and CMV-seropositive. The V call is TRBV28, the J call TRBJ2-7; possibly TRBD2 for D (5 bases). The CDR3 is CASRDSSVLSYEQYF. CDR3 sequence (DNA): TGTGCCAGTCGTGATAGTAGCGTCCTATCCTACGAGCAGTACTTC.